This T cell receptor beta chain originates from a study of blood T cell repertoires in COVID-19. Using immunoSEQ multiplex PCR, the repertoire was profiled, and TCRdb retains in-frame clones only, with some absent. The sample records around 140,000 clones, approximately 80% being singletons. This CDR3 comprises 14 residues. Germline loops: CDR1 SGHRS, CDR2 YFSETQ. V was pared by 0 bases and J by 5 bases, with 11 bases between. This sequence originates from an older woman with acute or convalescent COVID-19. The chain combines TRBV5-1 with TRBJ2-5; possibly TRBD2 for D (7 bases). The sample taken for sequencing was peripheral blood. The DNA for the CDR3 is TGCGCCAGCAGCTTGGGACGGGGGGCTGAGACCCAGTACTTC. As protein: CASSLGRGAETQYF.